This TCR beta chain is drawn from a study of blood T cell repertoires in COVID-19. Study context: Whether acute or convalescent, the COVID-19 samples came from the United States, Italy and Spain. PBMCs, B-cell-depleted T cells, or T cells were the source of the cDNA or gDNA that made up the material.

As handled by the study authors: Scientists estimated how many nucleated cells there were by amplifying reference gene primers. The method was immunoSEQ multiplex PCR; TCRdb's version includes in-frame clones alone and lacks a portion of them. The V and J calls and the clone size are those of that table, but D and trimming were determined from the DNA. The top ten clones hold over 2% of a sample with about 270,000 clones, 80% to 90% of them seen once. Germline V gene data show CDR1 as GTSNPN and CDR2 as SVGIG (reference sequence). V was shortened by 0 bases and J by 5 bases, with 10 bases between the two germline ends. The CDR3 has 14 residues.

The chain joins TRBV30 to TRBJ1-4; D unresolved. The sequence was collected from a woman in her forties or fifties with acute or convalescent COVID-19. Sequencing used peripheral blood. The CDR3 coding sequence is TGTGCCTGGAGTGTACAACCGTTGAATGAAAAACTGTTTTTT. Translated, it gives CAWSVQPLNEKLFF.